This TCR beta chain originates from a study of T cell repertoires in cytomegalovirus infection (dated by TCRdb to the late 2010s). The study in broad terms: Alongside well-studied HLA-B-restricted epitopes, the peptide stimulations were aimed at recently identified HLA-C-restricted CMV epitopes, whose presentation resists viral immunomodulation. Donor HLA type was relevant to the analysis, because carriage of CMV infection together with the matching HLA type was indicated by public TCR beta signatures. Results and caveats for the whole study, not just this receptor: The ex vivo response was dominated by HLA-C-restricted CMV-specific TCR beta clonotypes, which also provided the single most frequent clonotype in two of eight donors. Cumulative frequency of public TCR beta family members discriminated carriers of CMV infection plus the relevant HLA type in this cohort and an independent roughly 350-donor cohort.

Instrument on record: Illumina HiSeq 1500. Through fastp at Q25 and MiXCR, TCRdb rebuilt clones from the public reads, retaining in-frame beta chains. For every CDR3 protein sequence, its rows merge into one entry that carries the most common genes and DNA. This sample comprises roughly 500,000 distinct CDR3 sequences, roughly 46% of them detected only once. The ten top clones hold about 41% of the sample. Per the publication, the treatment or condition label means: in vitro stimulation with specific CMV peptide epitopes to enrich CMV-specific T cells. This clonotype has only a few counts. This receptor's antigen is unknown. Base quality data are lacking; no much larger clone is found one base away. The clonotype was recovered from a human donor in good health (CMV status not recorded). Some clones in this sample may be carry-over from other donors' samples. Sequenced here: cultured PBMCs, sampled from culture after CMV antigen stimulation.

The nucleotide sequence reads TGTGCCATCAGTGAGTCGTCGGGGGGGGCCGGGGTTTACAATGAGCAGTTCTTC. It is translated as CAISESSGGAGVYNEQFF. The receptor chain draws on TRBV10-3 and TRBJ2-1; 8 central bases correspond to TRBD2. Via the germline V gene, CDR1 is ENHRY and CDR2 SYGVKD. From the cysteine up to the phenylalanine, the CDR3 has a length of 18 residues. Only the CDR3 region is kept as DNA, spanning 54 bases read in frame from base 1. The germline V end is reduced by 0 bases and the J end by 4 bases; junction bases left unmatched: 11.